The next 4 T cell receptor beta chains were all read from a single sample in a study of beta chain features in type 1 diabetes. The study, taken as a whole, reports: Among all four CD4+ subsets, Type 1 diabetes patients had TCRB CDR3s that were moderately but significantly shorter.

Their antigens remain unidentified. All of the isolated RNA was reverse transcribed, so expressed TCRB transcripts were sequenced. Here immunoSEQ multiplex PCR was the method, and the copy in TCRdb shows in-frame clones only, minus some. The sample consists of approximately 730,000 clones, around an eighth of them appearing once. Input material: naive CD4+ T cells from blood. The receptor source for this set is a man aged 18 to 30 with type 1 diabetes.

This clone has only a few counts. V gene TRBV25-1 combines with J gene TRBJ2-7, with unresolved D. V was shortened by 1 base and J by 0 bases, with 16 bases between the two germline ends. There are 17 residues in the CDR3. Germline-derived CDR1 and CDR2 are MGHDK and SYGVNS. The CDR3 sequence is CASSEFKGTASSYEQYF. CDR3 nucleotides: TGTGCCAGCAGTGAATTTAAGGGAACAGCGAGCTCCTACGAGCAGTACTTC.

As concerns this clone: The same CDR3 also results from other DNA sequences found in this sample. The V and J genes are TRBV5-1 and TRBJ2-3; no reliable D call. Trimming pared 0 bases from V and 3 bases from J, leaving 2 bases between. The CDR3 extends over 12 amino acids. Germline V gene lookup returns CDR1 SGHRS and CDR2 YFSETQ. CDR3 loop: CASSLDTDTQYF. Written as DNA, the CDR3 is TGCGCCAGCAGCTTGGATACAGATACGCAGTATTTT.

Concerning this clone: One end of the junction varies from germline; a read error may be responsible. The V and J genes are TRBV10-3 and TRBJ1-1; D perhaps matches TRBD1 (5 bases). Per germline, CDR1 ENHRY and CDR2 SYGVKD. The CDR3 spans 13 residues. The CDR3 here is CASSDRPNTEAFF. CDR3 DNA sequence: TGTGCCAGCAGTGACAGACCGAACACTGAAGCTTTCTTT.

The CDR3 loop is CASSQDAGAPGKLFF. The CDR3, as DNA: TGCGCCAGCAGCCAAGATGCAGGGGCGCCCGGAAAACTGTTTTTT. The chain links TRBV4-1 to TRBJ1-4, with a possible D match to TRBD1 (6 bases). CDR1 MGHRA and CDR2 YSYEKL come from the germline V gene. CDR3 length: 15 residues. V gave up 0 bases and J gave up 10 bases, with 15 bases separating them.